This T cell receptor beta chain was identified in a study of OX40 agonist ivuxolimab in advanced cancers. Germline assignment: CDR1 SGDLS and CDR2 YYNGEE. V lost 4 bases and J lost 5; bases outside the gene matches: 6. The CDR3 contains 16 residues. TCRdb's table, derived via immunoSEQ multiplex PCR, lists solely in-frame clones and lacks some. The repertoire holds 80,000 or so clones, with roughly 84% as singletons. The V call is TRBV9, the J call TRBJ2-2; the match to TRBD2 covers 12 bases. This material consisted of CD4+ or CD8+ T cells sorted from blood, taken in a trial of the OX40 agonist ivuxolimab. This clonotype originated in an adult with an advanced solid tumor such as melanoma, head and neck, liver or kidney cancer. The CDR3: CASSIGLAGKTGELFF. In DNA, the CDR3 is TGTGCCAGCAGCATTGGACTAGCGGGAAAAACCGGGGAGCTGTTTTTT. Combining the CDR3 with reference TRBV9 and TRBJ2-2 gives the whole variable domain DSGVTQTPKHLITATGQRVTLRCSPRSGDLSVYWYQQSLDQGLQFLIQYYNGEERAKGNILERFSAQQFPDLHSELNLSSLELGDSALYFCASSIGLAGKTGELFFGEGSRLTVL.